This T cell receptor (beta chain) was recorded in a study of T cell responses to AZD1222 COVID-19 vaccine. The table came from immunoSEQ multiplex PCR; TCRdb's copy has only in-frame clones and leaves some out. The table lists 200,000 to 250,000 clones, less than 95% of them singletons. Trimming at V came to 5 bases and at J to 6 bases, leaving 10 bases not matched to a gene. Germline CDR1 is LNHNV and CDR2 is YYDKDF (reference sequence). The CDR3 contains 14 residues. V usage is TRBV15 and J usage is TRBJ2-7; 7 nucleotides line up with TRBD1. The TCR comes from an adult who received the MenACWY meningococcal vaccine as a control. Sequenced material: peripheral blood, taken 28 days after the second dose of the MenACWY control vaccine. This CDR3 is CATSGYRGPGEQYF. For the CDR3, the DNA is TGTGCCACCAGCGGCTACAGGGGACCGGGCGAGCAGTACTTC.